This TCR beta chain emerged from a study of T cell clones after liver transplantation. CDR1 is LGHNA, CDR2 YSLEER, per germline. This CDR3 is 16 amino acids long. Trimming pared 4 bases from V and 0 bases from J, leaving 15 bases between. Only in-frame clones appear in the TCRdb table, and some are missing; sequencing was by immunoSEQ multiplex PCR. This repertoire shows around 30,000 clones, about 94% found once; its top ten account for roughly 26%. The sample consisted of CD8+ T cells from blood, taken 12 months after liver transplant. This clonotype was sampled from a human patient who received a liver transplant. Some of the T cells may derive from the graft donor. This chain joins TRBV4-3 and TRBJ1-1, with no clear D. CDR3 in DNA: TGCGCCAGCAGCCGGCTCCTGGACGGTTTGAACACTGAAGCTTTCTTT. It is translated as CASSRLLDGLNTEAFF.